This entry lists 8 T cell receptor beta chains sequenced from one sample in a study of blood T cells in healthy people across ages. It was with a sample-barcoded 5' primer and a J-beta primer mix that a second PCR of roughly 7 to 12 cycles was run. TCRdb processed the 5' RACE reads anew with MiXCR; each CDR3 protein has one entry. The data contain some 1,800,000 distinct CDR3 sequences, roughly two fifths of them seen just once; the ten biggest clones take up 23%. Sequencing was carried out using blood. These receptors all stem from a human donor in good health.

The J gene is TRBJ2-1, the V gene TRBV29-1, with D possibly being TRBD2 (5 bases). The V gene's germline CDR1 is SQVTM and CDR2 ANQGSEA. V dropped 4 bases and J dropped 5 bases, with 15 bases sitting between them. The CDR3 totals 14 residues. CDR3 in DNA: TGCAGCGTTGTGGTCCCAGCGGCGAACAATGAGCAGTTCTTC. Protein product: CSVVVPAANNEQFF.

This clonotype was recorded a few times. The genes are TRBV6-2 or TRBV6-3 and TRBJ1-5, with D hard to call. CDR1 and CDR2 (germline): MNHEY, SVGEGT. The length of the CDR3 is 13 residues. The V gene lost 6 bases and the J gene lost 2 bases, with 8 bases spanning the gap. Written as DNA, the CDR3 is TGTGCCAGCAGGGCGGGAGGCAATCAGCCCCAGCATTTT. Translation gives CASRAGGNQPQHF.

The rearrangement links TRBV19 to TRBJ1-2, with D possibly being TRBD1 (6 bases). The CDR3 consists of 14 residues. V was shortened by 6 bases and J by 4 bases, with 15 bases between the two germline ends. CDR1 LNHDA and CDR2 SQIVND come from the germline V gene (reference sequence). Written as DNA, the CDR3 is TGTGCCAGTAGCATGATGGACAGAGGCTATGGCTACACCTTC. Protein sequence: CASSMMDRGYGYTF.

The V and J genes are TRBV12-3 or TRBV12-4 and TRBJ1-2; weak D call: TRBD1 (6 bases). This CDR3 is built from 14 residues. V gave up 3 bases and J gave up 4 bases, with 12 bases separating them. The CDR3 is CASSFPGTTYGYTF. DNA for the CDR3: TGTGCCAGCAGTTTCCCCGGGACAACCTATGGCTACACCTTC.

The V and J genes are TRBV4-1 and TRBJ1-5, with 7 bases fitting TRBD1. Trimming at V came to 0 bases and at J to 6 bases, leaving 11 bases not matched to a gene. Germline V gene sequence: CDR1 MGHRA, CDR2 YSYEKL. The CDR3 runs to 17 residues. This CDR3 is CASSQDHGGGVGQPQHF. In DNA form, the CDR3 reads TGCGCCAGCAGCCAAGATCATGGAGGGGGCGTAGGTCAGCCCCAGCATTTT.

Many counts were recorded for this clonotype. The chain employs TRBV5-1 and TRBJ2-1; the D gene could be TRBD1 or TRBD2 (6 bases each). The germline CDR1 and CDR2 sequences are SGHRS and YFSETQ. This CDR3 comprises 12 residues. Trimming took off 1 base at V and 8 bases at J, with 7 bases between the two ends. DNA for the CDR3: TGCGCCAGCAGCTTGAGGGGGGATGAGCAGTTCTTC. Encoded protein: CASSLRGDEQFF.

This clonotype came up once. J is TRBJ2-3 and V is TRBV6-6; no firm D call. Trimming removed 3 bases from V and 0 bases from J, with 10 bases in between. The CDR3 runs 15 residues. Germline assignment: CDR1 MNHNY and CDR2 SVGAGI (reference sequence). CDR3 nucleotide sequence: TGTGCCAGCAGTTATGGGCTAACAAGCACAGATACGCAGTATTTT. This translates into CASSYGLTSTDTQYF.

This clonotype has more than one count but fewer than ten. The J gene is TRBJ2-5, the V gene TRBV2, with 13 bases identical to TRBD2. V was pared by 11 bases and J by 2 bases, with 5 bases of the junction left unmatched. Germline V gene lookup returns CDR1 SNHLY and CDR2 FYNNEI. The CDR3 spans 14 residues. This chain's CDR3 is CALRGLAGQETQYF. The DNA of the CDR3 is TGTGCCCTTAGGGGACTAGCGGGGCAAGAGACCCAGTACTTC.